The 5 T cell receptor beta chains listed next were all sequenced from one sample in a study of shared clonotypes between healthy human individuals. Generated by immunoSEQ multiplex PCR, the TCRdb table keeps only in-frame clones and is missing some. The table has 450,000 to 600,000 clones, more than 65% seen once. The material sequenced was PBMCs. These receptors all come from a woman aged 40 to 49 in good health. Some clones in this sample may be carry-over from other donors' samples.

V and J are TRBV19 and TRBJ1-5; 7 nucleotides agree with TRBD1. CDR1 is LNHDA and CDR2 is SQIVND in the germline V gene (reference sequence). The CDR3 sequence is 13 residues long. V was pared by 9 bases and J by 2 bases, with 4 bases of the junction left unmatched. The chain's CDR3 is CASIGQGNQPQHF. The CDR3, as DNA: TGTGCCAGCATTGGACAGGGCAATCAGCCCCAGCATTTT. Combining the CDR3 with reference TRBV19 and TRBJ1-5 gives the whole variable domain DGGITQSPKYLFRKEGQNVTLSCEQNLNHDAMYWYRQDPGQGLRLIYYSQIVNDFQKGDIAEGYSVSREKKESFPLTVTSAQKNPTAFYLCASIGQGNQPQHFGDGTRLSIL.

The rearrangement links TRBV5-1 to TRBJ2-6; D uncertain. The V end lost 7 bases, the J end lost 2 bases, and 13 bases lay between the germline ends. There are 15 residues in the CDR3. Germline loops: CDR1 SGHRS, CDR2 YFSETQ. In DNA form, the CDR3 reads TGCGCCAGCTTAGGATCCTGGACTGGGGCCAACGTCCTGACTTTC. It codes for CASLGSWTGANVLTF.

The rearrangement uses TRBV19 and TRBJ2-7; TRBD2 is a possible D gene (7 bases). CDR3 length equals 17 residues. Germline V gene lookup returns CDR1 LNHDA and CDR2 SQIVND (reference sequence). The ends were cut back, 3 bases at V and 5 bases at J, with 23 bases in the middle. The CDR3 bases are TGTGCCAGTAGTATGGGGGGGGCGAGCGGGATAAAGGACGAGCAGTACTTC. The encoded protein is CASSMGGASGIKDEQYF.

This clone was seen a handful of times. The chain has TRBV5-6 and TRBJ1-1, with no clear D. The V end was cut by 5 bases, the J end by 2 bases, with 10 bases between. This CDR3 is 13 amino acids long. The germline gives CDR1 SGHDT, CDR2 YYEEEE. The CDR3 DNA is TGTGCCAGCAGTAGGAGGCGAAACACTGAAGCTTTCTTT. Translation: CASSRRRNTEAFF.

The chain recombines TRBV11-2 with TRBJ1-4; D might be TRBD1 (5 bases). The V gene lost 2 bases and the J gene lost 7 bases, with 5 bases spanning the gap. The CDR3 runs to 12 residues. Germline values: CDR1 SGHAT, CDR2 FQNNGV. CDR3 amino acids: CASSLQGEKLFF. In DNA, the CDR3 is TGTGCCAGCAGCTTACAGGGTGAAAAACTGTTTTTT.